The text below deals with one T cell receptor beta chain. This study enrolled people aged 18 to 89 from roughly 22 US geographic areas. Assignments of participants to cohorts depended upon their own reported clinical history. TCRdb keeps only in-frame clones here, not all; method: immunoSEQ multiplex PCR. The data show approximately 300,000 clones, around 90% seen once. The data stem from a study of blood T cell repertoires in COVID-19. The ends were cut back, 5 bases at V and 10 bases at J, with 12 bases in the middle. Germline values: CDR1 MNHEY, CDR2 SMNVEV (reference sequence). The CDR3 has 13 amino acids.

The origin of this receptor is a woman under 30 with acute COVID-19. Material: PBMCs or T cells enriched from blood (not recorded which). The V call is TRBV27, the J call TRBJ1-6; tentatively, D is TRBD1 (5 bases). The DNA of the CDR3 is TGTGCCAGCAGTCCGACCGCAGGGTCACCCCTCCACTTT. As protein: CASSPTAGSPLHF.